This note documents a single T cell receptor beta chain sequence. No antigen is known for it. Despite likely unrecorded immune exposures, the donors were nominally healthy at the time of sampling. The sample originates from a study of cytomegalovirus exposure and HLA in healthy donors. Study observations and caveats: A later analysis linked a missense DCLRE1C variant to TCR beta V- and J-gene trimming. Accurate prediction of most subjects' HLA-A and HLA-B alleles from TCR beta sequences was reported. Analyzed later, most CMV-associated TCR beta chains appeared HLA-restricted.

Vbeta (60) and Jbeta (13) primers were used in the PCR. Sequencing was performed with immunoSEQ multiplex PCR; in TCRdb, only in-frame clones are kept and a portion is missing. The data contain about 120,000 clones, 82% of them singletons. This CDR3 spans 14 amino acids. Germline CDR1 is SGHTA and CDR2 is FQGNSA. Trimming pared 2 bases from V and 1 base from J, leaving 8 bases between. The sample was PBMCs. This chain uses TRBV7-2 with TRBJ1-1; D remains unclear. This clonotype was sampled from a woman under 30 in good health and CMV-seronegative. CDR3 amino acids: CASSLFRENTEAFF. The CDR3 region has the DNA TGTGCCAGCAGCTTATTTCGGGAGAACACTGAAGCTTTCTTT.